The entry that follows covers one TCR beta chain sequence. Its antigen is unidentified. This record belongs to a study of T cell responses to AZD1222 COVID-19 vaccine. Sequencing was performed with immunoSEQ multiplex PCR; in TCRdb, only in-frame clones are kept and a portion is missing. This sample carries under 200,000 clones, more than 75% of them seen once, and the ten largest clones take roughly 4%. Germline V CDR1 and CDR2: SGHAT, FQNNGV. The V and J ends lost 5 bases and 4 bases respectively, with 5 bases between them. The CDR3 runs 11 residues. Findings of the study overall: The sample set comprised mostly white British donors with more females, and clonal diversity was possibly underestimated. Epitopes outside B.1.351 and B.1.1.7 mutated regions reportedly drew nearly half of spike TCRs. Vaccination with two AZD1222 doses was followed by a rise in Spike-specific TCR breadth and depth.

The source material was peripheral blood, sampled 28 days after the second AZD1222 dose. The genes are TRBV11-2 and TRBJ2-5, with unresolved D. This clonotype was sampled from an adult who received the AZD1222 COVID-19 vaccine. CDR3 nucleotides: TGTGCCAGCAGCGCCCCAGAGACCCAGTACTTC. It codes for CASSAPETQYF.